This entry lists 15 T cell receptor beta chains sequenced from one sample in a study of blood T cells in healthy people across ages. It was with a sample-barcoded 5' primer and a J-beta primer mix that a second PCR of roughly 6 to 12 cycles was run. TCRdb passed the 5' RACE reads through MiXCR, listing each CDR3 protein once. The data show hundreds of thousands of distinct CDR3 sequences, 20% to 25% seen once. These records were also assigned to another study, of T cells of mothers and their children.

Source material: blood. Receptor source: a boy aged 5-17 years in good health.

This clonotype has just a few counts. The genes are TRBV7-2 and TRBJ2-7; 13 bases fit TRBD2. The CDR3 length is 16 residues. V trimming: 5 bases; J trimming: 2 bases; junction bases outside the gene matches: 6. Per germline, CDR1 SGHTA and CDR2 FQGNSA. CDR3 bases: TGTGCCAGCAGCCAGGGACTAGCGGGGTCCCCCTACGAGCAGTACTTC. Residues: CASSQGLAGSPYEQYF.

The CDR3 sequence is CASREGKNTEAFF. The CDR3 bases are TGCGCCAGCAGAGAAGGAAAGAACACTGAAGCTTTCTTT. The rearrangement uses TRBV5-1 and TRBJ1-1, with unresolved D. The germline gives CDR1 SGHRS, CDR2 YFSETQ. Deletions cut 5 bases from V and 1 base from J, with 9 bases between. The CDR3 consists of 13 residues.

The V and J genes are TRBV6-2 or TRBV6-3 and TRBJ2-7; TRBD1 is a possible D gene (6 bases). The germline V gene encodes CDR1 MNHEY and CDR2 SVGEGT. Trimming pared 5 bases from V and 6 bases from J, leaving 14 bases between. This CDR3 is built from 13 residues. CDR3 in amino acids: CASSPGDGVEQYF. The CDR3 region has the DNA TGTGCCAGCAGTCCAGGGGATGGAGTCGAGCAGTACTTC.

The chain has TRBV12-3 or TRBV12-4 and TRBJ2-2; no definite D call. Between the trimmed V and J ends, which lost 7 bases and 0 bases, there was a span of 9 bases. This CDR3 is built from 14 residues. CDR3 amino acids: CASTGLANTGELFF. In DNA, the CDR3 is TGTGCCAGCACGGGCCTCGCGAACACCGGGGAGCTGTTTTTT.

This clonotype came up a few times. V is TRBV20-1 and J is TRBJ1-2, with a possible D match to TRBD1 (6 bases). This CDR3 region has 14 residues. Germline V lookup: CDR1 DFQATT, CDR2 SNEGSKA (reference sequence). The V gene lost 5 bases and the J gene lost 0 bases, with 13 bases spanning the gap. The CDR3 loop reads CSAREQGANYGYTF. The DNA for the CDR3 is TGCAGTGCTCGGGAACAGGGCGCTAACTATGGCTACACCTTC.

This clonotype has a handful of counts. The CDR3 nucleotides read TGCGCCAGCAGCCAAGATTGGCGGGAGGTGAAGGTGACAGATACGCAGTATTTT. Residues: CASSQDWREVKVTDTQYF. The rearrangement uses TRBV4-1 and TRBJ2-3; 8 bases agree with TRBD2. CDR3 length equals 18 residues. V lost 0 bases to trimming and J lost 3 bases; unmatched junction nucleotides: 11. Germline CDR1 is MGHRA and CDR2 is YSYEKL.

The chain recombines TRBV7-2 with TRBJ2-1; no definite D call. The CDR3 has 12 residues. The germline V gene encodes CDR1 SGHTA and CDR2 FQGNSA. The V end lost 6 bases, the J end lost 9 bases, and 12 bases lay between the germline ends. The DNA for the CDR3 is TGTGCCAGCAGTCCACAGCGTAGTGAGCAGTTCTTC. Translated, it gives CASSPQRSEQFF.

This clonotype was picked up a small number of times. J is TRBJ1-2 and V is TRBV2; 7 positions match TRBD1. This CDR3 has 11 amino acids. Germline values: CDR1 SNHLY, CDR2 FYNNEI. V was pared by 6 bases and J by 8 bases, with 3 bases of the junction left unmatched. The CDR3 spells CASRYRGGYTF. CDR3 nucleotides: TGTGCCAGCAGGTACAGGGGCGGCTACACCTTC.

With regard to this clonotype: The junction differs from germline at one of its ends, possibly a read error. The chain recombines TRBV27 with TRBJ2-5; TRBD2 matches 8 bases. The DNA end favors TRBJ2-7, so the J call may be wrong. The germline V gene encodes CDR1 MNHEY and CDR2 SMNVEV (reference sequence). The CDR3 sequence is 17 residues long. CDR3 in amino acids: CACSLSAASGYSYEQYF. As DNA, the CDR3 is TGTGCCTGCAGTTTATCGGCAGCTAGCGGGTACTCCTACGAGCAGTACTTC.

To note about this clonotype: One end of the junction varies from germline; a read error may be responsible. V and J are TRBV24-1 and TRBJ2-1; weak D call: TRBD2 (5 bases). In germline, CDR1 is KGHDR, CDR2 SFDVKD. CDR3 length: 14 amino acids. CDR3 nucleotides: TGTACCACCGGTCCAACTGGCGGGTACAATGAGCAGTTCTTC. This gives the protein CTTGPTGGYNEQFF.

The chain has TRBV7-2 and TRBJ2-5, with D possibly TRBD2 on 7 matching bases. With the DNA end fitting TRBJ2-7 better, the J assignment may be wrong. This CDR3 is built from 18 residues. Germline V gene sequence: CDR1 SGHTA, CDR2 FQGNSA. The CDR3 DNA reads as TGTGCCAGCACCCAGCCGGGGGCGGCTAGCGGAATAGGGAACGAGCAGTACTTC. This gives the protein CASTQPGAASGIGNEQYF.

CDR3 nucleotide sequence: TGTGCCAGCAGGAAAATAGCAGCCCCGGGGAAAAACATTCAGTACTTC. Translated, it gives CASRKIAAPGKNIQYF. The rearrangement links TRBV6-6 to TRBJ2-4; TRBD2 is a possible D gene (5 bases). The CDR3 covers 16 residues. Germline CDR1 reads MNHNY; CDR2 reads SVGAGI (reference sequence). V was pared by 6 bases and J by 4 bases, with 19 bases between.

This clonotype has only a few counts. The chain couples TRBV11-2 to TRBJ2-2; D not certain. The CDR3 is 14 amino acids. V lost 6 bases, J lost 7 bases, and 15 bases lay in between. Per germline, CDR1 SGHAT and CDR2 FQNNGV. This CDR3 reads CASSLSSLSGELFF. DNA of the CDR3: TGTGCCAGCAGTCTTTCTTCCTTGAGCGGGGAGCTGTTTTTT.

The rearrangement uses TRBV15 and TRBJ2-5; a weak D match, TRBD1 (6 bases). Germline V lookup: CDR1 LNHNV, CDR2 YYDKDF (reference sequence). CDR3 length equals 15 residues. V was clipped by 0 bases and J by 3 bases, with 11 bases between them. The CDR3 sequence is CATSRDGRTEETQYF. The DNA of the CDR3 is TGTGCCACCAGCAGAGATGGCAGGACAGAAGAGACCCAGTACTTC. Based on the CDR3 plus reference TRBV15 and TRBJ2-5, the full variable domain is DAMVIQNPRYQVTQFGKPVTLSCSQTLNHNVMYWYQQKSSQAPKLLFHYYDKDFNNEADTPDNFQSRRPNTSFCFLDIRSPGLGDTAMYLCATSRDGRTEETQYFGPGTRLLVL.

In this sample, this clonotype turned up a few times. V is TRBV3-1 and J is TRBJ2-5; 11 bases match TRBD2. The CDR3 is made up of 14 amino acids. CDR1 is LGHDT and CDR2 is YNNKEL in the germline V gene (reference sequence). With V trimmed by 3 bases and J by 5 bases, 2 bases remained unmatched. Here the CDR3 DNA reads TGTGCCAGCAGCCAGACTAGCGGGGTGGAGACCCAGTACTTC. It is translated as CASSQTSGVETQYF.